The clone carrying this T cell receptor beta chain came up a few times. As yet, its antigen is unknown. The sample is drawn from a study of T-cell memory formation after mild COVID-19. Background on the study: TCR clusters were mostly confined to one donor each. Findings and limits, study-wide: Clones that got smaller from day 15 to 85 had even CD4/CD8, while clones growing later tipped toward CD4+.

TCRdb re-analysed the 5' RACE reads in MiXCR, keeping a single row per CDR3 protein. The table has roughly 320,000 distinct CDR3 sequences, over 25% seen once. Sequenced sample: PBMCs or a T cell subset sorted from them (not recorded which). The origin of this receptor is an adult woman who had mild COVID-19 (a few samples of this study predate the infection). Cell type and time point are not known.

CDR3 amino acids: CASSEPGRRETQYF. As DNA, the CDR3 is TGTGCCAGTAGCGAGCCGGGCCGACGAGAGACCCAGTACTTC. The chain couples TRBV19 to TRBJ2-5, with D unclear. The CDR3 is 14 amino acids. Trimming took 6 bases from V and 4 from J, leaving 15 bases between them. CDR1 LNHDA and CDR2 SQIVND come from the germline V gene (reference sequence).